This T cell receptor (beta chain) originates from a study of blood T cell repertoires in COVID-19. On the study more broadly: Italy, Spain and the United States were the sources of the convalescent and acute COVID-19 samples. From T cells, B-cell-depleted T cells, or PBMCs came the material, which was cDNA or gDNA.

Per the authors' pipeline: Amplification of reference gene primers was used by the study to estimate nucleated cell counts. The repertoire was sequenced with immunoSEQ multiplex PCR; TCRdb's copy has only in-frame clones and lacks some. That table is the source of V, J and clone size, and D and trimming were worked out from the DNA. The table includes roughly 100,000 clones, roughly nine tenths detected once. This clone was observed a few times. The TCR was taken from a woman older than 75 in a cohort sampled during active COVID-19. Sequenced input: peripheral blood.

In nucleotides, the CDR3 is TGTGCCAGCGGGCAGGGGACAGGCGCCACCTACGAGCAGTACTTC. This translates into CASGQGTGATYEQYF. The V call is TRBV25-1, the J call TRBJ2-7; 8 nucleotides match TRBD1. This CDR3 is 15 amino acids long. The trim removed 8 bases at V and 2 bases at J, leaving 11 bases unmatched. Germline CDR1 is MGHDK and CDR2 is SYGVNS.